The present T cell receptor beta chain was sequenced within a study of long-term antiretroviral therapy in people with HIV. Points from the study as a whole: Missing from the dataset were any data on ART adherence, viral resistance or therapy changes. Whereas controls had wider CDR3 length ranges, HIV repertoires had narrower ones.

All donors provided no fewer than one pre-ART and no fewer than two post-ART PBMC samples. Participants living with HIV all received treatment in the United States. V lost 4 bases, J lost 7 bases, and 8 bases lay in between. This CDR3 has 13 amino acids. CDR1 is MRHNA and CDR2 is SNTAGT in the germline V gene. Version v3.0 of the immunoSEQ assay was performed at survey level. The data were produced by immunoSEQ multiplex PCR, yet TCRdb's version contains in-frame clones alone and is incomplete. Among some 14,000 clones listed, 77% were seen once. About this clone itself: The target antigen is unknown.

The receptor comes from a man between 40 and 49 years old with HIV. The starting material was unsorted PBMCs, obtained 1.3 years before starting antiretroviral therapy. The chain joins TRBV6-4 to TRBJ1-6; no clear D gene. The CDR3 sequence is CASSVGGNSPLHF. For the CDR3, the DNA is TGTGCCAGCAGTGTAGGCGGAAATTCACCCCTCCACTTT.